This TCR beta chain was captured by sequencing in a study of T cells in localized non-small cell lung cancer. Study-wide points: In adjacent lung appeared a median roughly 56 of the top 100 tumor clones. The highest T cell clonality was in uninvolved adjacent lung, above tumor. A higher density of T cells in blood coincided with extended overall survival. Analysis by sequencing included only one tumor region, so heterogeneity remains possible.

Comments on this clone: What it binds is not known.

Profiling relied on immunoSEQ multiplex PCR, and the TCRdb table lists in-frame clones only, not all of them. The profile shows over 10,000 clones, under 90% of them singletons. Sequenced material: peripheral blood, taken before any cancer treatment. The TCR originated in a male donor at least 60 years old with stage I lung adenocarcinoma.

CDR3 sequence: CASSIRTGGRETQYF. CDR3 coding DNA: TGCGCCAGCAGCATAAGGACAGGGGGCAGGGAGACCCAGTACTTC. The rearrangement links TRBV5-1 to TRBJ2-5; 11 nucleotides agree with TRBD1. The ends lost 4 bases at V and 5 bases at J; junction bases unmatched: 7. Germline assignment: CDR1 SGHRS and CDR2 YFSETQ. CDR3 length equals 15 residues.